This entry concerns a single T cell receptor (beta chain). Antigen specificity is unknown. This specimen belongs to a study of OX40 agonist ivuxolimab in advanced cancers. Method: immunoSEQ multiplex PCR; TCRdb's copy keeps in-frame clones and lacks some. The sample contains about 79,000 clones, more than 85% of which appear only once. Findings and caveats of the study: Partial responders at 0.1-3.0 mg/kg showed near-lowest clonal expansion.

The material was CD4+ or CD8+ T cells sorted from blood, obtained in a trial of the OX40 agonist ivuxolimab. This TCR was sampled from an adult with an advanced solid tumor such as melanoma, head and neck, liver or kidney cancer.

CDR3 protein: CASTYGGGNTEAFF. The CDR3 bases are TGTGCCAGTACCTACGGCGGTGGAAACACTGAAGCTTTCTTT. This chain joins TRBV19 and TRBJ1-1; D is undetermined. The CDR3 loop spans 14 amino acids. The V gene's germline CDR1 is LNHDA and CDR2 SQIVND (reference sequence). V was cut by 7 bases and J by 2 bases, with 14 bases left in between.